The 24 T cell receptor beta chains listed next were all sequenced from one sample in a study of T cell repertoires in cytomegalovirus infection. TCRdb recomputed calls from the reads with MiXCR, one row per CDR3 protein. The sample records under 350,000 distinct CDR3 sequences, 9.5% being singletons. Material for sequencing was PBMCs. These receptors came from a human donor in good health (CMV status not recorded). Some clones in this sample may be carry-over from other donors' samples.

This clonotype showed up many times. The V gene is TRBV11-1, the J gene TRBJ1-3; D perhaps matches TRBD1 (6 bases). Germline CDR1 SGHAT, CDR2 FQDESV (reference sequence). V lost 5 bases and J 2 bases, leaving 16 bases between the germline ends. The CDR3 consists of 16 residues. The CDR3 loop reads CASSRNGGGTGNTIYF. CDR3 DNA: TGTGCCAGCAGCCGGAACGGAGGGGGAACTGGAAACACCATATATTTT.

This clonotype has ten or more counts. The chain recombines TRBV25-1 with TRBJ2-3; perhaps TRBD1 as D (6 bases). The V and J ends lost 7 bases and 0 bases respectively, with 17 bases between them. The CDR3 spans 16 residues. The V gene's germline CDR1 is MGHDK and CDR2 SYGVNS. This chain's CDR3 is CASTPWDMASTDTQYF. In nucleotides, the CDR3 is TGTGCCAGCACCCCGTGGGACATGGCTAGCACAGATACGCAGTATTTT.

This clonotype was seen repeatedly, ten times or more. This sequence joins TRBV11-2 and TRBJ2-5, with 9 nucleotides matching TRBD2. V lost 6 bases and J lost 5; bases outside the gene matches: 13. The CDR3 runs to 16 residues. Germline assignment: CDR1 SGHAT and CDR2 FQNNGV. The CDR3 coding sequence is TGTGCCAGCAGTTCAGGGACGCGGGAGGGCCGGGAGACCCAGTACTTC. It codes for CASSSGTREGRETQYF.

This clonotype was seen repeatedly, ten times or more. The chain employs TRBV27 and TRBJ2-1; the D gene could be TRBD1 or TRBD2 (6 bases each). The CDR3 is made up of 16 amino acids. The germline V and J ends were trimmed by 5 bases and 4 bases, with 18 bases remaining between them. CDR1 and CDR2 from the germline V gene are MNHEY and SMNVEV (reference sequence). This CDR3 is CASSHLSRGPYNEQFF. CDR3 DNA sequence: TGTGCCAGCAGTCACCTAAGTCGGGGGCCATACAATGAGCAGTTCTTC.

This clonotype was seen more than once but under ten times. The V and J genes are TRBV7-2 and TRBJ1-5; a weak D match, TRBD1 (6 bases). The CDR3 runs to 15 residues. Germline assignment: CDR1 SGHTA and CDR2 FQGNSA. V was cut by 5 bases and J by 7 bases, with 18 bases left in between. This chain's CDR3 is CASSPRAGAEQPQHF. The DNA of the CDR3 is TGTGCCAGCAGCCCCAGGGCAGGGGCTGAGCAGCCCCAGCATTTT.

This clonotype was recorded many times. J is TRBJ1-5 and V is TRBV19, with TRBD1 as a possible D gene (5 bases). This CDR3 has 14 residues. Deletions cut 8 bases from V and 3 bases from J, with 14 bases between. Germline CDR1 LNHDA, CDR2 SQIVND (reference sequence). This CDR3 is CASERQRYNQPQHF. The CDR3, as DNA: TGTGCCAGTGAGAGACAGAGATACAATCAGCCCCAGCATTTT.

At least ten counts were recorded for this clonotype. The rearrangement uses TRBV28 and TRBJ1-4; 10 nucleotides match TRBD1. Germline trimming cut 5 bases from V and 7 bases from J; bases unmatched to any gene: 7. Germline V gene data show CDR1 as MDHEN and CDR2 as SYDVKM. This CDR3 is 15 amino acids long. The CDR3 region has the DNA TGTGCCAGCAGTACAACCGGGACAGGGGTTGAAAAACTGTTTTTT. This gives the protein CASSTTGTGVEKLFF.

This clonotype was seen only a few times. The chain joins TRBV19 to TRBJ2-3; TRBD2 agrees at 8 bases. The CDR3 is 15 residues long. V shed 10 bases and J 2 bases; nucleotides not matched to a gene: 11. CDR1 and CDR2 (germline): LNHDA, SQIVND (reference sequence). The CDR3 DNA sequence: TGTGCCACAGGACGTGTAGCGGGGTTCACAGATACGCAGTATTTT. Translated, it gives CATGRVAGFTDTQYF.

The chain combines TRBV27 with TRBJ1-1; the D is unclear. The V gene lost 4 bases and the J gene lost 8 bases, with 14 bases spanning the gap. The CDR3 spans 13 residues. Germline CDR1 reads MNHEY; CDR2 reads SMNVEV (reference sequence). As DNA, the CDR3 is TGTGCCAGCAGTTGGTATGAGGGATCGGAAGCTTTCTTT. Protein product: CASSWYEGSEAFF.

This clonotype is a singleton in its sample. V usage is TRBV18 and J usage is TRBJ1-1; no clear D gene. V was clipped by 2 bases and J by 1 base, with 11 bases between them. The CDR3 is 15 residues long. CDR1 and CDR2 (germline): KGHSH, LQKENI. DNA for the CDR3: TGTGCCAGCTCACCAGGGAGGACGGCGAACACTGAAGCTTTCTTT. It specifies CASSPGRTANTEAFF.

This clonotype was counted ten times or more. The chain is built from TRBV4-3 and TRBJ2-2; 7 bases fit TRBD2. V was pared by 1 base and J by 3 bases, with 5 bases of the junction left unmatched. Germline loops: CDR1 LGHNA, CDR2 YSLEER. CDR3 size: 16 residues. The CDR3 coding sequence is TGCGCCAGCAGCCAAGGTCGGACTAGTTACACCGGGGAGCTGTTTTTT. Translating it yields CASSQGRTSYTGELFF.

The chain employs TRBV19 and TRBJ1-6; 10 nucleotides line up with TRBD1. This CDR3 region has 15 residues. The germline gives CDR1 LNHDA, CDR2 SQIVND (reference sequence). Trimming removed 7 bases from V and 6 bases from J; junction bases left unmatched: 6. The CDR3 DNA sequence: TGTGCCAGTATGAACCGGGACAGGGGTAATTCACCCCTCCACTTT. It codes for CASMNRDRGNSPLHF.

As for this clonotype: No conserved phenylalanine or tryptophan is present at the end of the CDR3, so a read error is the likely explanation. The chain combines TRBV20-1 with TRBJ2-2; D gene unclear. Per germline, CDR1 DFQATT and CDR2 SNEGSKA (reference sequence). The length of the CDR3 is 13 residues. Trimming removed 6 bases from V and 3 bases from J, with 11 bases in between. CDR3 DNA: TGCAGTGCCCTTGGCAGTTACACCGGGGAGCTGTTTTGT. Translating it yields CSALGSYTGELFC.

The CDR3: CASHRRAGGNYEQYF. CDR3 nucleotides: TGTGCCAGCCACCGACGGGCGGGGGGGAACTACGAGCAGTACTTC. This chain links TRBV7-2 with TRBJ2-7; 9 nucleotides align to TRBD2. Germline V gene sequence: CDR1 SGHTA, CDR2 FQGNSA. This CDR3 is built from 15 residues. After removal of 8 bases from V and 3 bases from J, the junction contained 11 bases not matched to a gene.

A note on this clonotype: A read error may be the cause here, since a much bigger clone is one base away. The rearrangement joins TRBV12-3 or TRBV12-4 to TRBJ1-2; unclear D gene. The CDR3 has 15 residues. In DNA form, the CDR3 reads TGTACCAGCAGGAACCGGGCCACAACTTTCTATGGCTACACCTTC. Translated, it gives CTSRNRATTFYGYTF.

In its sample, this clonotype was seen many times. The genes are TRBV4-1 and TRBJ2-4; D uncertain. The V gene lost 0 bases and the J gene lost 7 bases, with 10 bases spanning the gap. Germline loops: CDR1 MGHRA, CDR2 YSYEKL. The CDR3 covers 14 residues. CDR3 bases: TGCGCCAGCAGCCAAGATGACGGGTGGAACATTCAGTACTTC. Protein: CASSQDDGWNIQYF.

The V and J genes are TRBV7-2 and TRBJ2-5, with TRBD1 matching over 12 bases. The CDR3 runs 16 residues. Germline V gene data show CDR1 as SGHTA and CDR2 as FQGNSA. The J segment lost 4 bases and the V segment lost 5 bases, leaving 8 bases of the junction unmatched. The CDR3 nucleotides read TGTGCCAGCAGCACGGGACAGGGGGCTGGGGGAGAGACCCAGTACTTC. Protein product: CASSTGQGAGGETQYF.

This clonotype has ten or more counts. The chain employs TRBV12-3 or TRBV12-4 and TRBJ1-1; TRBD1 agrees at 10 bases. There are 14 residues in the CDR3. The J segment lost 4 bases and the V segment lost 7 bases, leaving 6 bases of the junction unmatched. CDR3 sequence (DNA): TGTGCCAGCACGCGGACAGGGGGAGGCACTGAAGCTTTCTTT. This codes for CASTRTGGGTEAFF.

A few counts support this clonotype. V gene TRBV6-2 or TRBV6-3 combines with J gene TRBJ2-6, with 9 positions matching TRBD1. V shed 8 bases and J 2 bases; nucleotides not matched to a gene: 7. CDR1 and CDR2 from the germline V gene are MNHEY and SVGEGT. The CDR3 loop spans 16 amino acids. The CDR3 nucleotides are TGTGCCAGCTTAACAGGGGGCTGGGCTGGGGCCAACGTCCTGACTTTC. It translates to CASLTGGWAGANVLTF.

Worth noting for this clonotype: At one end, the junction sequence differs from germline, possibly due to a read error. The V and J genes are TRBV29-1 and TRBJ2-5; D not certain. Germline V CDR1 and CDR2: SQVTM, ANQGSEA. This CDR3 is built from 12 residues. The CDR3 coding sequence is TGCAGCGCCGCAACTTTACAAGAGGCCCAGTACTTC. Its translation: CSAATLQEAQYF.

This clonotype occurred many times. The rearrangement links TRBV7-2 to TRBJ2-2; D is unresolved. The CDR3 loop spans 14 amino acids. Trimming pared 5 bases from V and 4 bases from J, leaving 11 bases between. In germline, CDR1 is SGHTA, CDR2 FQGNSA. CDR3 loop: CASSVQASTGELFF. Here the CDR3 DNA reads TGTGCCAGCAGCGTCCAGGCAAGCACCGGGGAGCTGTTTTTT.

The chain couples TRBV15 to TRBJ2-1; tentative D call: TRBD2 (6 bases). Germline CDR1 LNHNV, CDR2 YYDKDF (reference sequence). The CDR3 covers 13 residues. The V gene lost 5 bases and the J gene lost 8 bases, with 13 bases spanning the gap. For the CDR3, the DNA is TGTGCCACCAGCCCACGGGGGTACGATGAGCAGTTCTTC. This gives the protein CATSPRGYDEQFF.

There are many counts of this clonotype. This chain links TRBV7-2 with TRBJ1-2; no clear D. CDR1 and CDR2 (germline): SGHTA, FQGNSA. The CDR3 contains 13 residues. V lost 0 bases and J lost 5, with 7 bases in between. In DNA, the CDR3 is TGTGCCAGCAGCTTAGCAAGTCCTTATGGCTACACCTTC. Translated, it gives CASSLASPYGYTF.

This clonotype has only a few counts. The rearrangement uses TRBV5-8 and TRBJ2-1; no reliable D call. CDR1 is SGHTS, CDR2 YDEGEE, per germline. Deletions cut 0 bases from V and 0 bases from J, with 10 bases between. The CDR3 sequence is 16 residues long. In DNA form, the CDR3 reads TGTGCCAGCAGCTTGGGTGTACCGAGCTCCTACAATGAGCAGTTCTTC. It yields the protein CASSLGVPSSYNEQFF.